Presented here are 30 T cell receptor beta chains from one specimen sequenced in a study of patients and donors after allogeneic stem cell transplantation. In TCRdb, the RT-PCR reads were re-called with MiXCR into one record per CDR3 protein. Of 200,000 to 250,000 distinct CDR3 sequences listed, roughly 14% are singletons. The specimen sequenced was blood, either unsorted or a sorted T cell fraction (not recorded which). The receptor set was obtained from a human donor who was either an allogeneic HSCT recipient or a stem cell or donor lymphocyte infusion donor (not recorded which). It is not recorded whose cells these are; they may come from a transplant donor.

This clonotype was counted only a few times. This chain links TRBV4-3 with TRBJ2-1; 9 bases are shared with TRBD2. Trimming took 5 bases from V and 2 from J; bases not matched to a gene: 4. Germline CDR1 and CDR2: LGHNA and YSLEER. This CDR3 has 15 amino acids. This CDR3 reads CASSSRGGAYNEQFF. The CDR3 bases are TGCGCCAGCAGCTCCCGCGGGGGGGCCTACAATGAGCAGTTCTTC.

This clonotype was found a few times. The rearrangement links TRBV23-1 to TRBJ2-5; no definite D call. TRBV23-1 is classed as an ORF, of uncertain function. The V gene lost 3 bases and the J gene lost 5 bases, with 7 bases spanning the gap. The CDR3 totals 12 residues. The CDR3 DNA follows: TGCGCCAGCAGTCATTTACGGGAGACCCAGTACTTC. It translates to CASSHLRETQYF.

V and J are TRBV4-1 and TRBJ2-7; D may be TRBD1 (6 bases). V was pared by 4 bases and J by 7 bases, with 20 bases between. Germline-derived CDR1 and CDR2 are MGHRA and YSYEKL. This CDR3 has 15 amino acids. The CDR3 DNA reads TGCGCCAGCAGCCGATTAGTCGGGACATATGAGGAGCAGTACTTC. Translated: CASSRLVGTYEEQYF.

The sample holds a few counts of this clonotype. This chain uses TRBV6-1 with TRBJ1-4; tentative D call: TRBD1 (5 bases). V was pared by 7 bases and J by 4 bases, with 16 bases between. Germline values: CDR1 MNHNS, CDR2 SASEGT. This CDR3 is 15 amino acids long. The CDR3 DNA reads TGTGCCAGCACTTCAGGTCGGCAGGGTAATGAAAAACTGTTTTTT. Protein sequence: CASTSGRQGNEKLFF.

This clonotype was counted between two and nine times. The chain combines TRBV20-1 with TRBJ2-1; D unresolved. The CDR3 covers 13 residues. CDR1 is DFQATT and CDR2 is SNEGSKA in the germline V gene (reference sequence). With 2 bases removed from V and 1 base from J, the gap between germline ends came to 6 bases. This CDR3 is CSARYQSYNEQFF. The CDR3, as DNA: TGCAGTGCTAGATACCAGTCCTACAATGAGCAGTTCTTC.

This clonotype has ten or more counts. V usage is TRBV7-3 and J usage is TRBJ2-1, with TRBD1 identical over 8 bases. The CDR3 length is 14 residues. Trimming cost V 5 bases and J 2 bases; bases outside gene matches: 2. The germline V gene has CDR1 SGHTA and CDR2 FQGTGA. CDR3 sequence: CASSPDRAYNEQFF. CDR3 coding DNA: TGTGCCAGCAGCCCGGACAGGGCCTACAATGAGCAGTTCTTC. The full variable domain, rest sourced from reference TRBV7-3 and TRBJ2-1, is GAGVSQTPSNKVTEKGKYVELRCDPISGHTALYWYRQSLGQGPEFLIYFQGTGAADDSGLPNDRFFAVRPEGSVSTLKIQRTERGDSAVYLCASSPDRAYNEQFFGPGTRLTVL.

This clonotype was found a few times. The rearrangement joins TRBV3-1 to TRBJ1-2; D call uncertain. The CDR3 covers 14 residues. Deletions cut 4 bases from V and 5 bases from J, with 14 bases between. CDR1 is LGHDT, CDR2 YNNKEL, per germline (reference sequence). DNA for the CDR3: TGTGCCAGCAGCCGATCGGGAAGAGGGTATGGCTACACCTTC. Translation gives CASSRSGRGYGYTF. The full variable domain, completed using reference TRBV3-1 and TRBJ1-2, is DTAVSQTPKYLVTQMGNDKSIKCEQNLGHDTMYWYKQDSKKFLKIMFSYNNKELIINETVPNRFSPKSPDKAHLNLHINSLELGDSAVYFCASSRSGRGYGYTFGSGTRLTVV.

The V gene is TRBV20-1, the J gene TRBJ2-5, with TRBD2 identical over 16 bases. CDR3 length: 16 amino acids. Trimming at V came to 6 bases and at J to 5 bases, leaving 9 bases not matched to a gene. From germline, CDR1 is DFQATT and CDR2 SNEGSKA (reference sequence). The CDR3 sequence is CSAPGLAGGRGETQYF. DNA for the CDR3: TGCAGTGCCCCGGGACTAGCGGGAGGGCGGGGGGAGACCCAGTACTTC.

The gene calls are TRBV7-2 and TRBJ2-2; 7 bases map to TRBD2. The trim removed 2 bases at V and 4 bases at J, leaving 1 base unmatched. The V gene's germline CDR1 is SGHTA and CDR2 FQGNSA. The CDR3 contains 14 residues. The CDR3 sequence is CASSLKRGTGELFF. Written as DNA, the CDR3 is TGTGCCAGCAGCTTAAAGCGGGGCACCGGGGAGCTGTTTTTT.

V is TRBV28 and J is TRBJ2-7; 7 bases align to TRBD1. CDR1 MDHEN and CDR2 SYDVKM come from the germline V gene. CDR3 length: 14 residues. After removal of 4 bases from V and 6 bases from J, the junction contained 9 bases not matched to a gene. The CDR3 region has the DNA TGTGCCAGCAGTTCCTCAGGGGGTAAGGCCGAGCAGTACTTC. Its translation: CASSSSGGKAEQYF.

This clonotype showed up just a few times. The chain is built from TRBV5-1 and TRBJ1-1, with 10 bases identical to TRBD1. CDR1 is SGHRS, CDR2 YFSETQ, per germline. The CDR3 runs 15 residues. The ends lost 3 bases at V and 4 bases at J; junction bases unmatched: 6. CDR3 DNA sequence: TGCGCCAGCAGCTCGGAGGGACAGGGGCCCACTGAAGCTTTCTTT. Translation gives CASSSEGQGPTEAFF.

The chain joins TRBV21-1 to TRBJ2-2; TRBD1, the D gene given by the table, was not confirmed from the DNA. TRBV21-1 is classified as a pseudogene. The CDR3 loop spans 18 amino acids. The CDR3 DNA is TGTGCCAGCAGCAAAGTGCCCCTCGACAGGCGCAACACCGGGGAGCTGTTTTTT. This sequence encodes CASSKVPLDRRNTGELFF.

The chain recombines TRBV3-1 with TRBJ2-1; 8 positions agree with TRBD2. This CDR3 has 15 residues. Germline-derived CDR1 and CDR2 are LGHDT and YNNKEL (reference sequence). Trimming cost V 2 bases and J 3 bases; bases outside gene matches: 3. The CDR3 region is CASSQSGGYYNEQFF. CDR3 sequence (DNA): TGTGCCAGCAGCCAATCGGGAGGGTACTACAATGAGCAGTTCTTC.

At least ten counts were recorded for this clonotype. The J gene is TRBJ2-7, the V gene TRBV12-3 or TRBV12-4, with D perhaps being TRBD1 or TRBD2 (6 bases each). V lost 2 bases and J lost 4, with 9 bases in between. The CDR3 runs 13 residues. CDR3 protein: CASSLRGVYEQYF. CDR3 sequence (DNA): TGTGCCAGCAGTTTAAGGGGGGTGTACGAGCAGTACTTC.

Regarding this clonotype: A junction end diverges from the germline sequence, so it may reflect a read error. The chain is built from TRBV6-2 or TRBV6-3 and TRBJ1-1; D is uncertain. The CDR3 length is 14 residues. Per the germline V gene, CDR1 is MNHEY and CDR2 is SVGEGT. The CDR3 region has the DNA TGTACCAGTATAAGTGGTGGGAGGAACACTGAAGCTTTCTTT. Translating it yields CTSISGGRNTEAFF.

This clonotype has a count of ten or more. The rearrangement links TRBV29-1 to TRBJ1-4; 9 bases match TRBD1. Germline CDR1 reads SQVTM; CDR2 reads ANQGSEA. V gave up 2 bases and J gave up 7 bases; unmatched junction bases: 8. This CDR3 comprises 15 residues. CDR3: CSVENRGQWGEKLFF. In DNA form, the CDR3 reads TGCAGCGTTGAAAACAGGGGGCAGTGGGGTGAAAAACTGTTTTTT. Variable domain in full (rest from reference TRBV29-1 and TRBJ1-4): SAVISQKPSRDICQRGTSLTIQCQVDSQVTMMFWYRQQPGQSLTLIATANQGSEATYESGFVIDKFPISRPNLTFSTLTVSNMSPEDSSIYLCSVENRGQWGEKLFFGSGTQLSVL.

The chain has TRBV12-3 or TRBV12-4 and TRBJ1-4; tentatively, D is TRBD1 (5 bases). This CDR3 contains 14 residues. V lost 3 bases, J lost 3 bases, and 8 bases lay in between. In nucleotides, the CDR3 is TGTGCCAGCAGTTTCCAGGGTTCTAATGAAAAACTGTTTTTT. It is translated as CASSFQGSNEKLFF.

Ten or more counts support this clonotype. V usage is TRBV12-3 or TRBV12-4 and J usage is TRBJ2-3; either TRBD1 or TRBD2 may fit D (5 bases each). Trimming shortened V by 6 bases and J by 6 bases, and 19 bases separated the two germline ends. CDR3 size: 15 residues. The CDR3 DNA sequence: TGTGCCAGCAGGCTTACCGGGACGCCATATGATACGCAGTATTTT. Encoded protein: CASRLTGTPYDTQYF.

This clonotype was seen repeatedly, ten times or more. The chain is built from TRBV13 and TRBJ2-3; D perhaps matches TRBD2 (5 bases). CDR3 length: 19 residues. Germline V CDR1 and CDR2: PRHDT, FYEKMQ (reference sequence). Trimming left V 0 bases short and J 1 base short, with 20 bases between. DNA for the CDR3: TGTGCCAGCAGCTTAGGGAAGGGCGGCAGACTAAGACGCACAGATACGCAGTATTTT. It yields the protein CASSLGKGGRLRRTDTQYF.

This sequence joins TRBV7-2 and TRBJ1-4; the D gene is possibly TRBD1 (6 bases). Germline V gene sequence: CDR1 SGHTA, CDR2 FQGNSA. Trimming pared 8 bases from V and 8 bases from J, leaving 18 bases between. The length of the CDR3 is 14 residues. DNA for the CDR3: TGTGCCAGCTTCTTAGTTCAGGGGCGGGAAAAACTGTTTTTT. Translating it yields CASFLVQGREKLFF.

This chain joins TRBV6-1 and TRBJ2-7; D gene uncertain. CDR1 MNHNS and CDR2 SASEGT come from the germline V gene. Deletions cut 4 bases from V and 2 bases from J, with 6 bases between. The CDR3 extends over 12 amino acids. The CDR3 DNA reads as TGTGCCAGCAGTGGCAGAACCTACGAGCAGTACTTC. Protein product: CASSGRTYEQYF.

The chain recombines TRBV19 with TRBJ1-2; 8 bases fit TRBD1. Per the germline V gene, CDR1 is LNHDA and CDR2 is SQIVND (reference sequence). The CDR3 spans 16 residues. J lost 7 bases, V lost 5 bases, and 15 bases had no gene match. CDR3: CASSDDRTGMMGGYTF. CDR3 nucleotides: TGTGCCAGTAGTGATGACCGGACAGGGATGATGGGTGGCTACACCTTC.

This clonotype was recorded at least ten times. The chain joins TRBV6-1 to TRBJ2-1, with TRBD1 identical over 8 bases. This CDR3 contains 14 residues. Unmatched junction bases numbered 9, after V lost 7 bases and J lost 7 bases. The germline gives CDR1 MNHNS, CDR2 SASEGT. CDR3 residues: CASMIRGQGNEQFF. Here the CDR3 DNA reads TGTGCCAGCATGATCAGGGGGCAGGGAAATGAGCAGTTCTTC.

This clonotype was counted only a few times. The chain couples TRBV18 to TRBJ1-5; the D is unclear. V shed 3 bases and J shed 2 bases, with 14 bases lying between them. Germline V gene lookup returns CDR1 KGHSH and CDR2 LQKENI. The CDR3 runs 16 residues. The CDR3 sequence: CASSPQEGVGNQPQHF. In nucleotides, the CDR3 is TGTGCCAGCTCACCCCAGGAGGGTGTGGGCAATCAGCCCCAGCATTTT.

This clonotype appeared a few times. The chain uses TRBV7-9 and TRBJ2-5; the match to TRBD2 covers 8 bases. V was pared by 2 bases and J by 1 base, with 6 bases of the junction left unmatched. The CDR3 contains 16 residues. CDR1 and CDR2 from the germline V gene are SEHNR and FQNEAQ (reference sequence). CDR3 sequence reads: CASSLSTGGPQETQYF. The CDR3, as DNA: TGTGCCAGCAGCTTATCTACGGGGGGGCCCCAAGAGACCCAGTACTTC.

The CDR3 region is CASSLLIGGGADEQYF. CDR3 nucleotide sequence: TGTGCCAGCAGCTTACTCATCGGCGGGGGGGCCGACGAGCAGTACTTC. The chain is built from TRBV7-2 and TRBJ2-7; 9 positions agree with TRBD2. V gave up 2 bases and J gave up 5 bases; unmatched junction bases: 10. This CDR3 is 16 amino acids long. Germline CDR1 reads SGHTA; CDR2 reads FQGNSA.

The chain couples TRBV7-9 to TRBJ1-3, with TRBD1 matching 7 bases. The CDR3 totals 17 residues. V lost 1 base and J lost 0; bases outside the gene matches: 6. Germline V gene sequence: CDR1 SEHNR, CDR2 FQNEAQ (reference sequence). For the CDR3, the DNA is TGTGCCAGCAGCTTAGGACAGGGCCTTTACTCTGGAAACACCATATATTTT. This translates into CASSLGQGLYSGNTIYF. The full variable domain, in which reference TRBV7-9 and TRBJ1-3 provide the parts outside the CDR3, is DTGVSQNPRHKITKRGQNVTFRCDPISEHNRLYWYRQTLGQGPEFLTYFQNEAQLEKSRLLSDRFSAERPKGSFSTLEIQRTEQGDSAMYLCASSLGQGLYSGNTIYFGEGSWLTVV.

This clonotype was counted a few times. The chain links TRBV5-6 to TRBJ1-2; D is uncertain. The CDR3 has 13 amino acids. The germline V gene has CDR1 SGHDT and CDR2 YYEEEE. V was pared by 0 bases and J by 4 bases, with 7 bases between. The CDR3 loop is CASSLGVGYGYTF. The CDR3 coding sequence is TGTGCCAGCAGCTTGGGAGTGGGCTATGGCTACACCTTC.

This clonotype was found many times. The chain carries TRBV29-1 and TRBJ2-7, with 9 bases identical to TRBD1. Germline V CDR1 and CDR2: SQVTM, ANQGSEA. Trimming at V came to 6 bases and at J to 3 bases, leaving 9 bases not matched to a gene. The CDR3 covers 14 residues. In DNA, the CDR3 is TGCAGCGTGTCTCGCGGGACAGGGAACTACGAGCAGTACTTC. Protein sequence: CSVSRGTGNYEQYF.

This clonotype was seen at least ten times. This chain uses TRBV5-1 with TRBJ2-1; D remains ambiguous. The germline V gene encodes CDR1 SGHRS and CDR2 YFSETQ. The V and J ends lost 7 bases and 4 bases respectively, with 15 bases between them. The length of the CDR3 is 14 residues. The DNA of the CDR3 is TGCGCCAGCCAGCGTCAGCACCCTTACAATGAGCAGTTCTTC. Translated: CASQRQHPYNEQFF.